This record concerns one T cell receptor (beta chain) sequence. Method: immunoSEQ multiplex PCR; TCRdb's copy keeps in-frame clones and lacks some. The table lists 34,000 or so clones, approximately 77% of them singletons, with around a sixth in the top ten. The data are from a study of sequential checkpoint blockade in melanoma. Study-wide context: First-line arms were nivolumab then ipilimumab, or the reverse, randomized 1:1.

This CDR3 spans 15 amino acids. Germline lookup yields CDR1 SGHRS and CDR2 YFSETQ. The ends were cut back, 2 bases at V and 4 bases at J, with 14 bases in the middle. The treatment: randomized to nivolumab then ipilimumab (arm A) or the reverse (arm B). No patient had prior DNA-damaging chemotherapy. Sorted cells were live CD3+CD8+, lacking CD19 and CD56, from PBMCs. The rearrangement uses TRBV5-1 and TRBJ2-3; D remains ambiguous. The clonotype originates from a human donor with melanoma. This specimen consisted of CD8+ T cells sorted from blood (inferred from file names), obtained from a patient given nivolumab and ipilimumab in sequence. The CDR3 nucleotides are TGCGCCAGCAGCTTTCAACACGGGTTAGCAGATACGCAGTATTTT. Translated, it gives CASSFQHGLADTQYF.